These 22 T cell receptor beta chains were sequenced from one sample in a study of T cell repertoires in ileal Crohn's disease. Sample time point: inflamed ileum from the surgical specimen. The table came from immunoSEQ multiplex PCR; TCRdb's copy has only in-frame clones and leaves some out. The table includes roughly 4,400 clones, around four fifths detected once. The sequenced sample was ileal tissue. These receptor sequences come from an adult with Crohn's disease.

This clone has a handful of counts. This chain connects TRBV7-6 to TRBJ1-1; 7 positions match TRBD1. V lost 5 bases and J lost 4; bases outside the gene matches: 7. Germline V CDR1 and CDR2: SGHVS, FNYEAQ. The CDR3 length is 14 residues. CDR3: CASSQGGGGTEAFF. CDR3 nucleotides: TGTGCCAGCAGCCAAGGGGGCGGCGGCACTGAAGCTTTCTTT.

CDR3 nucleotides: TGTGCCAGCAGCTTGGGATCTAGCGGGGGGGCCGAAGATACGCAGTATTTT. Translation gives CASSLGSSGGAEDTQYF. This chain uses TRBV5-4 with TRBJ2-3; 12 positions agree with TRBD2. Germline CDR1 is SGHNT and CDR2 is YYREEE (reference sequence). Germline trimming cut 0 bases from V and 5 bases from J; bases unmatched to any gene: 7. The CDR3 is 17 residues long.

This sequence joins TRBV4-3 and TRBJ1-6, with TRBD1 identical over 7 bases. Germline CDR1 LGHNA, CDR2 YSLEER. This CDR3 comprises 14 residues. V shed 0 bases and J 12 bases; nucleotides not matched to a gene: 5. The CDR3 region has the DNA TGCGCCAGCAGCCAAGACGGGGACAGTCGACCCCTCCACTTT. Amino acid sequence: CASSQDGDSRPLHF.

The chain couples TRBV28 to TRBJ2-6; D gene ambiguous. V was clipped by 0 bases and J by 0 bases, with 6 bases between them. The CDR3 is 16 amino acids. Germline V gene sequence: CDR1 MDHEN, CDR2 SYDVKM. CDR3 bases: TGTGCCAGCAGTTTATGGTCCACCTCTGGGGCCAACGTCCTGACTTTC. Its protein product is CASSLWSTSGANVLTF.

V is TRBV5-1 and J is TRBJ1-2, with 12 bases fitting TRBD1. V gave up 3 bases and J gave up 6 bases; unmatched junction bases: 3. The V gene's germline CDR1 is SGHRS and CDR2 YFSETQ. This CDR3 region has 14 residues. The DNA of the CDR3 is TGCGCCAGCAGCTGGGACAGGGGGCAGGATGGCTACACCTTC. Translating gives CASSWDRGQDGYTF.

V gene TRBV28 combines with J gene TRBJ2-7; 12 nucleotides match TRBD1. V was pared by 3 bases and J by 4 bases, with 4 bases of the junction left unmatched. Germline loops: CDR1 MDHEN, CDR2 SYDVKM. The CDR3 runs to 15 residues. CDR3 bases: TGTGCCAGCAGTTTCCGGGACAGGGGGCCTTACGAGCAGTACTTC. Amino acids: CASSFRDRGPYEQYF.

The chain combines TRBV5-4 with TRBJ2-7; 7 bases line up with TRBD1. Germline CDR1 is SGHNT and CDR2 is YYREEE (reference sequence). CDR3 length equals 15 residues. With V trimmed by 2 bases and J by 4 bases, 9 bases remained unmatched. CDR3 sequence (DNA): TGTGCCAGCAGCTTTTCCGCGACAGGGAGATACGAGCAGTACTTC. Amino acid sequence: CASSFSATGRYEQYF.

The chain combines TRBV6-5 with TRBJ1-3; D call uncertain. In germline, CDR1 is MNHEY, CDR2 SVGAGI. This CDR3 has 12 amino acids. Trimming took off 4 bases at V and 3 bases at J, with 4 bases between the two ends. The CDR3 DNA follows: TGTGCCAGCAGTTCGGATGGAAACACCATATATTTT. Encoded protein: CASSSDGNTIYF.

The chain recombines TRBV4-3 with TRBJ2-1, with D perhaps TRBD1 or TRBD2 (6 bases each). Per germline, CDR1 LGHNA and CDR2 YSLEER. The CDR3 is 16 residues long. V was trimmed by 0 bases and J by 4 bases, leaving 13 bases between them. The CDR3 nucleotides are TGCGCCAGCAGCCAAGATTCCGGGGGCGGATACAATGAGCAGTTCTTC. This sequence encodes CASSQDSGGGYNEQFF.

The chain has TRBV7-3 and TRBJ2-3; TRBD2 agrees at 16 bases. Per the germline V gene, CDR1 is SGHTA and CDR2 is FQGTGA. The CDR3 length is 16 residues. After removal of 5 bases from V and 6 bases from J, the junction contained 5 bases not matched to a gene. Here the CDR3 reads CASSGGLAGGPDTQYF. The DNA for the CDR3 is TGTGCCAGCAGCGGGGGACTAGCGGGGGGGCCGGATACGCAGTATTTT.

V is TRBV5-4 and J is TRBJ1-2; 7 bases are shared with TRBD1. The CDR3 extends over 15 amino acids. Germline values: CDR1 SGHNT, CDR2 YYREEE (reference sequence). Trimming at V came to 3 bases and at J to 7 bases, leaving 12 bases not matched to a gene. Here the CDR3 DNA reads TGTGCCAGCAGCTCGGAGACAGGGTCAAAAGGTGGCTACACCTTC. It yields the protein CASSSETGSKGGYTF.

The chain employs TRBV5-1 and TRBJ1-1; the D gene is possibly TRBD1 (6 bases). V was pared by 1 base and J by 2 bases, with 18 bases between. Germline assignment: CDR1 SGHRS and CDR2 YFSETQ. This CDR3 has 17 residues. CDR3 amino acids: CASSLQGVGASNTEAFF. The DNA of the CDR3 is TGCGCCAGCAGCTTGCAAGGTGTGGGGGCCTCCAACACTGAAGCTTTCTTT.

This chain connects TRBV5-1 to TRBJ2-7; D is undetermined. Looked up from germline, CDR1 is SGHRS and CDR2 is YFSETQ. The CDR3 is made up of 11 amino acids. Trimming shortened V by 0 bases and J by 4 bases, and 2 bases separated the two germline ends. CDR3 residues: CASSLGYEQYF. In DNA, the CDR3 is TGCGCCAGCAGCTTGGGGTACGAGCAGTACTTC.

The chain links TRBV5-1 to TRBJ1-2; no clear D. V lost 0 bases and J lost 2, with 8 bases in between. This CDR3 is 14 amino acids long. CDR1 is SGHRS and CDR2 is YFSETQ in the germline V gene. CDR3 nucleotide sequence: TGCGCCAGCAGCTTGGCCGGCGGAAACTATGGCTACACCTTC. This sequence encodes CASSLAGGNYGYTF.

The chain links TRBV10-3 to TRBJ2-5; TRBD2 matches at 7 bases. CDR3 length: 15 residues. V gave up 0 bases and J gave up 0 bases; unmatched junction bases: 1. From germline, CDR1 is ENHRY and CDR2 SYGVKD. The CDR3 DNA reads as TGTGCCATCAGTGAGTCAACTAGCGACCAAGAGACCCAGTACTTC. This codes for CAISESTSDQETQYF.

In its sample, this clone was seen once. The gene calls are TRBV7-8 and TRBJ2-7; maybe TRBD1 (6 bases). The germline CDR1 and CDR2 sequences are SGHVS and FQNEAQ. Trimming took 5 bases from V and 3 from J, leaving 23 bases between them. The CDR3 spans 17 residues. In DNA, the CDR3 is TGTGCCAGCAGCATCCGGGACAAGGCCGTGAGGAACTACGAGCAGTACTTC. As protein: CASSIRDKAVRNYEQYF. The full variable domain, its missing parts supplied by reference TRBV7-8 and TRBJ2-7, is GAGVSQSPRYKVAKRGQDVALRCDPISGHVSLFWYQQALGQGPEFLTYFQNEAQLDKSGLPSDRFFAERPEGSVSTLKIQRTQQEDSAVYLCASSIRDKAVRNYEQYFGPGTRLTVT.

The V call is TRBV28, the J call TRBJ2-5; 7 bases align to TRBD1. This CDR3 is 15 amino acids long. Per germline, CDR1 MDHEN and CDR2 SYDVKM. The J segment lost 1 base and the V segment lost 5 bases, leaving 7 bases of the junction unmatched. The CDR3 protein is CASSTGVALQETQYF. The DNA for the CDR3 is TGTGCCAGCAGTACAGGGGTAGCCCTCCAAGAGACCCAGTACTTC.

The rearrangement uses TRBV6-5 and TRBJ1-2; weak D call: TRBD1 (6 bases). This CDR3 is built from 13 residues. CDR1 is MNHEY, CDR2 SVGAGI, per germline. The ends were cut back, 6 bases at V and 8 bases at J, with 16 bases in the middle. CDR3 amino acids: CASRQGQTSGYTF. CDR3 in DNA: TGTGCCAGCAGGCAGGGACAAACGAGCGGCTACACCTTC.

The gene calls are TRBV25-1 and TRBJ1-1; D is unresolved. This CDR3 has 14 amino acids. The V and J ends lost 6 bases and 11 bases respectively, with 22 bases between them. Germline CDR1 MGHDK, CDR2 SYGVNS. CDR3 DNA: TGTGCCAGCAGGAGCCGGGAGGGCGACCTGTCGGCTTTCTTT. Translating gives CASRSREGDLSAFF.

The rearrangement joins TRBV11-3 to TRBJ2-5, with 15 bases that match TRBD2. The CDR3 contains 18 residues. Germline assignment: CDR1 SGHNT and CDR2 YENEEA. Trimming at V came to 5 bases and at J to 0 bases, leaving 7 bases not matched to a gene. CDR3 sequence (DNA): TGTGCCAGCAGCACCGGGACTAGCGGGGGGACCCACCAAGAGACCCAGTACTTC. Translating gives CASSTGTSGGTHQETQYF.

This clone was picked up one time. The CDR3 loop is CAISESTGAQETQYF. DNA for the CDR3: TGTGCCATCAGTGAGTCGACGGGGGCCCAAGAGACCCAGTACTTC. The V gene is TRBV10-3, the J gene TRBJ2-5; the D gene could be TRBD1 or TRBD2 (6 bases each). Germline CDR1 ENHRY, CDR2 SYGVKD. V lost 0 bases to trimming and J lost 1 base, with 9 bases between them. The CDR3 spans 15 residues.

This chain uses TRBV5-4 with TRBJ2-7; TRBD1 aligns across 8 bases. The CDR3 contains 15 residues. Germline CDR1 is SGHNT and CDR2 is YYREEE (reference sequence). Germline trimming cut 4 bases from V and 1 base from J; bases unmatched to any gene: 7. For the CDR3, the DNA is TGTGCCAGCAGCCCCAGACAGGGGAATTCCTACGAGCAGTACTTC. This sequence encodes CASSPRQGNSYEQYF.